The 4 T cell receptor beta chains in this list originate from one sample, sequenced in a study of cytomegalovirus exposure and HLA in healthy donors. In the PCR, 60 Vbeta and 13 Jbeta primers were used. This table comes from immunoSEQ multiplex PCR, and its TCRdb copy is limited to in-frame clones, with some not included. The table has some 130,000 clones, 55% to 65% seen once. The sequenced sample consisted of PBMCs. The source of these receptors is a man aged 40-55 years in good health and CMV-seropositive.

This rearrangement joins TRBV11-3 to TRBJ1-5, with D perhaps matching TRBD1 (5 bases). The CDR3 is made up of 16 amino acids. Per the germline V gene, CDR1 is SGHNT and CDR2 is YENEEA. Trimming left V 5 bases short and J 10 bases short, with 24 bases between. The CDR3 bases are TGTGCCAGCAGCCCTACGTCCAGGGAAGGGCGGAGACCCCAGCATTTT. It is translated as CASSPTSREGRRPQHF.

J is TRBJ2-5 and V is TRBV9, with D possibly matching TRBD2 (5 bases). With 0 bases removed from V and 4 bases from J, the gap between germline ends came to 10 bases. The CDR3 spans 14 residues. CDR1 is SGDLS and CDR2 is YYNGEE in the germline V gene. The CDR3 spells CASSVATAGETQYF. For the CDR3, the DNA is TGTGCCAGCAGCGTAGCTACGGCGGGAGAGACCCAGTACTTC.

The gene calls are TRBV7-9 and TRBJ1-4, with TRBD1 identical over 7 bases. Per the germline V gene, CDR1 is SEHNR and CDR2 is FQNEAQ (reference sequence). J gave up 8 bases and V 1 base, and 4 bases lay outside the gene matches. The CDR3 is 14 amino acids. The CDR3 loop reads CASSLGQGEEKLFF. DNA of the CDR3: TGTGCCAGCAGCTTAGGACAGGGTGAGGAAAAACTGTTTTTT.

The chain links TRBV10-3 to TRBJ2-2, with 14 bases identical to TRBD2. CDR1 ENHRY and CDR2 SYGVKD come from the germline V gene. This CDR3 is 16 amino acids long. After removal of 8 bases from V and 0 bases from J, the junction contained 2 bases not matched to a gene. The CDR3 bases are TGTGCCATCGGGGGACTAGCGGGGGCGAACACCGGGGAGCTGTTTTTT. This translates into CAIGGLAGANTGELFF.